This passage covers 28 T cell receptor beta chains from one sample sequenced in a study of cytomegalovirus exposure and HLA in healthy donors. The study ran its PCR with 60 Vbeta and 13 Jbeta primers. Profiled with immunoSEQ multiplex PCR; TCRdb holds only in-frame clones, not every one. The data contain about 170,000 clones, around 76% of them singletons. The sample was PBMCs. The receptors stem from a woman aged 25 to 39 in good health and CMV-seropositive.

This clone appeared once. This chain connects TRBV5-4 to TRBJ2-4; 7 nucleotides match TRBD2. The CDR3 contains 15 residues. The germline V gene encodes CDR1 SGHNT and CDR2 YYREEE (reference sequence). Unmatched junction bases numbered 10, after V lost 4 bases and J lost 6 bases. The CDR3 region has the DNA TGTGCCAGCAGCCTTGGGGGGGGTTGGGGAAACATTCAGTACTTC. Its translation: CASSLGGGWGNIQYF.

This clone has more than one count but fewer than ten. V is TRBV4-3 and J is TRBJ2-7, with a weak D call TRBD2 (5 bases). The V gene lost 1 base and the J gene lost 0 bases, with 13 bases spanning the gap. CDR3 length: 16 residues. CDR1 and CDR2 (germline): LGHNA, YSLEER. The chain's CDR3 is CASSQGVGGRSYEQYF. The CDR3 bases are TGCGCCAGCAGCCAAGGGGTGGGCGGGCGCTCCTACGAGCAGTACTTC.

The gene calls are TRBV27 and TRBJ2-3, with D uncertain. Trimming took 6 bases from V and 7 from J, leaving 11 bases between them. Germline V gives CDR1 MNHEY, CDR2 SMNVEV (reference sequence). The CDR3 runs 12 residues. The CDR3 DNA reads as TGTGCCAGCAGCCTAAGTCCGAATACGCAGTATTTT. Residues: CASSLSPNTQYF.

The chain combines TRBV11-3 with TRBJ1-1; unclear D gene. Between the trimmed V and J ends, which lost 4 bases and 2 bases, there was a span of 8 bases. Looked up from germline, CDR1 is SGHNT and CDR2 is YENEEA. The CDR3 length is 13 residues. CDR3 sequence (DNA): TGTGCCAGCAGCTCCGACTCCAACACTGAAGCTTTCTTT. Protein: CASSSDSNTEAFF.

V usage is TRBV2 and J usage is TRBJ2-5, with TRBD2 identical over 9 bases. After removal of 7 bases from V and 4 bases from J, the junction contained 4 bases not matched to a gene. Looked up from germline, CDR1 is SNHLY and CDR2 is FYNNEI. This CDR3 is built from 13 residues. The CDR3 here is CASIVTSGETQYF. The CDR3 bases are TGTGCCAGCATCGTGACTAGCGGAGAGACCCAGTACTTC.

This chain connects TRBV19 to TRBJ2-1; 12 bases are shared with TRBD2. Germline CDR1 is LNHDA and CDR2 is SQIVND (reference sequence). V dropped 6 bases and J dropped 5; count of bases not matched to a gene: 5. CDR3 length: 15 amino acids. The CDR3 protein is CASSRLAGAHNEQFF. The CDR3 DNA sequence: TGTGCCAGTAGCAGACTAGCGGGGGCACACAATGAGCAGTTCTTC.

The J gene is TRBJ1-2, the V gene TRBV5-4, with a possible D match to TRBD1 (6 bases). The V gene's germline CDR1 is SGHNT and CDR2 YYREEE (reference sequence). The CDR3 spans 15 residues. The V end lost 0 bases, the J end lost 1 base, and 10 bases lay between the germline ends. The CDR3 protein is CASSLGRDNNYGYTF. The CDR3 DNA sequence: TGTGCCAGCAGCTTGGGAAGGGACAATAACTATGGCTACACCTTC.

V gene TRBV4-3 combines with J gene TRBJ2-1; TRBD2 agrees at 8 bases. The CDR3 loop spans 12 amino acids. V was pared by 6 bases and J by 7 bases, with 2 bases of the junction left unmatched. Germline loops: CDR1 LGHNA, CDR2 YSLEER. The CDR3 sequence: CASRRGGNEQFF. The CDR3 coding sequence is TGCGCCAGCAGACGGGGGGGGAATGAGCAGTTCTTC.

This CDR3 is CASSQDLRLNTEAFF. The CDR3 bases are TGCGCCAGCAGCCAAGATTTACGGTTGAACACTGAAGCTTTCTTT. The chain uses TRBV4-1 and TRBJ1-1; no reliable D call. There are 15 residues in the CDR3. V was shortened by 0 bases and J by 0 bases, with 8 bases between the two germline ends. CDR1 and CDR2 from the germline V gene are MGHRA and YSYEKL.

The chain combines TRBV5-4 with TRBJ1-1; no reliable D call. Germline loops: CDR1 SGHNT, CDR2 YYREEE (reference sequence). CDR3 length equals 14 residues. V was trimmed by 3 bases and J by 2 bases, leaving 11 bases between them. CDR3 amino acids: CASSSSQRNTEAFF. The CDR3, as DNA: TGTGCCAGCAGCTCGTCCCAGCGAAACACTGAAGCTTTCTTT.

This clone showed up just once. The chain carries TRBV11-2 and TRBJ1-1; 8 bases map to TRBD1. This CDR3 spans 15 amino acids. V lost 2 bases, J lost 4 bases, and 6 bases stayed unmatched. Germline lookup yields CDR1 SGHAT and CDR2 FQNNGV. The chain's CDR3 is CASSLNPGGVTEAFF. In nucleotides, the CDR3 is TGTGCCAGCAGCTTAAACCCAGGGGGCGTCACTGAAGCTTTCTTT. The variable domain in full, completed from reference TRBV11-2 and TRBJ1-1, reads EAGVAQSPRYKIIEKRQSVAFWCNPISGHATLYWYQQILGQGPKLLIQFQNNGVVDDSQLPKDRFSAERLKGVDSTLKIQPAKLEDSAVYLCASSLNPGGVTEAFFGQGTRLTVV.

J is TRBJ2-7 and V is TRBV7-2, with no clear D. This CDR3 has 14 residues. The V end was cut by 5 bases, the J end by 0 bases, with 11 bases between. The germline gives CDR1 SGHTA, CDR2 FQGNSA. CDR3 amino acids: CASSQSSVSYEQYF. The DNA of the CDR3 is TGTGCCAGCAGCCAAAGTTCGGTCTCCTACGAGCAGTACTTC.

V is TRBV30 and J is TRBJ1-5; D is unclear. Germline CDR1 is GTSNPN and CDR2 is SVGIG (reference sequence). V was shortened by 0 bases and J by 4 bases, with 7 bases between the two germline ends. The CDR3 totals 13 residues. The CDR3 loop is CAWSVGKNQPQHF. The CDR3, as DNA: TGTGCCTGGAGTGTTGGCAAGAATCAGCCCCAGCATTTT.

CDR3 in amino acids: CASSLLAAGEDTQYF. In nucleotides, the CDR3 is TGTGCCAGCAGCTTACTAGCGGCGGGGGAAGATACGCAGTATTTT. V usage is TRBV7-9 and J usage is TRBJ2-3; TRBD2 matches at 7 bases. V trimming: 2 bases; J trimming: 5 bases; junction bases outside the gene matches: 7. CDR3 length: 15 amino acids. Looked up from germline, CDR1 is SEHNR and CDR2 is FQNEAQ (reference sequence).

There are a few counts of this clone. The rearrangement joins TRBV6-5 to TRBJ1-5, with D tentatively TRBD1 (5 bases). The V end lost 5 bases, the J end lost 6 bases, and 17 bases lay between the germline ends. Germline assignment: CDR1 MNHEY and CDR2 SVGAGI. CDR3 length equals 15 residues. CDR3: CASSTQGGTGQPQHF. The CDR3 bases are TGTGCCAGCAGTACCCAGGGCGGGACGGGTCAGCCCCAGCATTTT.

V and J are TRBV27 and TRBJ2-7; 7 nucleotides agree with TRBD2. The CDR3 spans 14 residues. With 5 bases clipped from V and 12 bases from J, the junction kept 16 bases outside the gene matches. CDR1 MNHEY and CDR2 SMNVEV come from the germline V gene (reference sequence). The CDR3 DNA reads as TGTGCCAGCAGTCCCCGCGGGAGACCGAGTGAACGGTACTTC. Residues: CASSPRGRPSERYF.

The chain recombines TRBV28 with TRBJ2-7; D may be TRBD2 (6 bases). The CDR3 contains 15 residues. The V gene's germline CDR1 is MDHEN and CDR2 SYDVKM. V lost 6 bases and J lost 5, with 20 bases in between. This chain's CDR3 is CASSDYSLSGDEQYF. DNA for the CDR3: TGTGCCAGCAGCGATTACTCACTCTCGGGGGACGAGCAGTACTTC.

The chain combines TRBV7-9 with TRBJ1-2; 9 bases fit TRBD1. The germline gives CDR1 SEHNR, CDR2 FQNEAQ (reference sequence). V was pared by 5 bases and J by 5 bases, with 3 bases of the junction left unmatched. This CDR3 region has 13 residues. This chain's CDR3 is CASSPDRGYGYTF. In DNA, the CDR3 is TGTGCCAGCAGCCCTGACAGGGGGTATGGCTACACCTTC.

Notes on this clone: Germline is not matched at one junction end, which may reflect a read error. V gene TRBV7-2 combines with J gene TRBJ1-1; TRBD1 is a possible D gene (6 bases). Germline-derived CDR1 and CDR2 are SGHTA and FQGNSA. The CDR3 sequence is 16 residues long. The chain's CDR3 is CASSQQEGDTGTEAFF. CDR3 nucleotides: TGCGCCAGCAGCCAACAAGAAGGGGACACCGGCACTGAAGCTTTCTTT.

In this sample, this clone turned up once. The chain has TRBV9 and TRBJ1-1; D call uncertain. Germline V CDR1 and CDR2: SGDLS, YYNGEE. CDR3 size: 14 residues. V was trimmed by 4 bases and J by 1 base, leaving 11 bases between them. The CDR3 protein is CASSFKASNTEAFF. The CDR3 DNA follows: TGTGCCAGCAGCTTTAAAGCTTCGAACACTGAAGCTTTCTTT.

The count of this clone is one. This chain joins TRBV30 and TRBJ2-1, with D maybe TRBD1 (6 bases). V lost 5 bases, J lost 0 bases, and 17 bases lay in between. Germline V lookup: CDR1 GTSNPN, CDR2 SVGIG (reference sequence). This CDR3 is built from 16 residues. CDR3 DNA sequence: TGTGCCTGGGGTGAACAGGGTTTGATCTCCTACAATGAGCAGTTCTTC. Its translation: CAWGEQGLISYNEQFF.

V gene TRBV30 combines with J gene TRBJ2-5, with TRBD2 as a possible D gene (5 bases). CDR1 and CDR2 (germline): GTSNPN, SVGIG (reference sequence). The CDR3 sequence is 15 residues long. V was clipped by 0 bases and J by 0 bases, with 11 bases between them. The CDR3 bases are TGTGCCTGGAGTGTACTAAGAGGGTACCAAGAGACCCAGTACTTC. Encoded protein: CAWSVLRGYQETQYF.

This chain links TRBV2 with TRBJ2-3, with TRBD2 matching over 7 bases. V gave up 7 bases and J gave up 2 bases; unmatched junction bases: 15. This CDR3 has 17 amino acids. Germline CDR1 is SNHLY and CDR2 is FYNNEI. The CDR3 DNA is TGTGCCAGCATGACGCGGCTGTGGGGGGGTTTCACAGATACGCAGTATTTT. Encoded protein: CASMTRLWGGFTDTQYF.

V gene TRBV7-9 combines with J gene TRBJ2-7; 9 bases map to TRBD1. J lost 5 bases, V lost 3 bases, and 5 bases had no gene match. This CDR3 region has 14 residues. CDR1 and CDR2 (germline): SEHNR, FQNEAQ (reference sequence). In DNA, the CDR3 is TGTGCCAGCAGCTTCTCCGGGACAGGGAACGAGCAGTACTTC. Translating it yields CASSFSGTGNEQYF.

This chain joins TRBV9 and TRBJ2-2, with a weak D call TRBD2 (5 bases). The CDR3 is made up of 17 amino acids. V gave up 0 bases and J gave up 1 base, with 13 bases separating them. Germline CDR1 and CDR2: SGDLS and YYNGEE. In DNA form, the CDR3 reads TGTGCCAGCAGCGTAGCCCGAGCGGAGCTGAACACCGGGGAGCTGTTTTTT. Translation: CASSVARAELNTGELFF.

In this sample, this clone turned up once. The V gene is TRBV15, the J gene TRBJ2-3; TRBD2 might be the D (5 bases). Between the trimmed V and J ends, which lost 6 bases and 6 bases, there was a span of 22 bases. Germline V gene sequence: CDR1 LNHNV, CDR2 YYDKDF (reference sequence). CDR3 length: 16 residues. In DNA, the CDR3 is TGTGCCACCAGTAGGTTCCTGTCGGCTCGAGGGGATACGCAGTATTTT. Translated, it gives CATSRFLSARGDTQYF.

The chain combines TRBV5-6 with TRBJ2-1; TRBD2 aligns across 10 bases. This CDR3 comprises 14 residues. CDR1 is SGHDT, CDR2 YYEEEE, per germline. The V segment lost 4 bases and the J segment 7 bases; nucleotides outside the gene matches: 5. CDR3 amino acids: CASSARTSGNEQFF. CDR3 bases: TGTGCCAGCAGCGCCCGGACTAGCGGAAATGAGCAGTTCTTC.

The chain carries TRBV5-6 and TRBJ2-3; 10 positions agree with TRBD1. The CDR3 is 16 residues long. Germline V CDR1 and CDR2: SGHDT, YYEEEE. The V and J ends lost 2 bases and 4 bases, in that order; junction bases with no gene match: 7. Here the CDR3 DNA reads TGTGCCAGCAGCTTCGAGGGTGGGACAGGGGCAGATACGCAGTATTTT. This translates into CASSFEGGTGADTQYF.